This T cell receptor (beta chain) was sequenced in a study of control samples from healthy donors and cancer patients. CDR1 SGHDT and CDR2 YYEEEE come from the germline V gene. This CDR3 has 14 residues. Between the trimmed V and J ends, which lost 5 bases and 6 bases, there was a span of 12 bases. Sequencing used immunoSEQ multiplex PCR; TCRdb keeps in-frame clones, though not all of them. The table includes over 150,000 clones, roughly 94% detected once. Sequenced material: PBMCs. The chain has TRBV5-6 and TRBJ1-6; D call uncertain. This TCR derives from a man aged 60-69 years with colorectal cancer. Here the CDR3 DNA reads TGTGCCAGCAGACGCGCCGGGTCTAATTCACCCCTCCACTTT. Protein sequence: CASRRAGSNSPLHF.